This T cell receptor (beta chain) was observed in a study of CD8 T cells in ankylosing spondylitis. Findings and caveats of the study: Reportedly, matched ankylosing spondylitis synovial fluid was significantly enriched for disease-linked clones. One TCR beta motif, made up of roughly 8 highly homologous variants, appeared characteristic of ankylosing spondylitis blood.

Libraries for TCR beta were made by quantitative 5'-RACE with molecular barcodes. TCRdb processed the 5' RACE reads anew with MiXCR; each CDR3 protein has one entry. The sample holds 390,000 or so distinct CDR3 sequences, approximately 20% seen once. Germline lookup yields CDR1 MNHNS and CDR2 SASEGT. The CDR3 runs to 15 residues. Trimming removed 2 bases at V and 4 bases at J, with 15 bases between. This clonotype was seen a few times. Antigen specificity is unknown. The chain carries TRBV6-1 and TRBJ2-7; D not certain. Sequencing was done on a sample of blood, either unsorted or a sorted T cell fraction (not recorded which). The receptor's source is a male donor with ankylosing spondylitis. Here the CDR3 DNA reads TGTGCCAGCAGTGAACTCTGGCAGGACGGGTACGAGCAGTACTTC. Protein product: CASSELWQDGYEQYF.